This entry lists 3 T cell receptor beta chains sequenced from one sample in a study of T cell changes during pregnancy in multiple sclerosis (dated by TCRdb to between 2018 and 2021). The library was generated by the immunoSEQ multiplex PCR assay. TCRdb provides this immuneACCESS table in a form limited to in-frame rearrangements. Some clones are lacking; in checked studies, under half of them reflect an unresolved V gene, and why the rest are absent is not known. This sample is represented by around 13,000 clones; 70% to 90% of them were singletons. The top ten hold about 7.7% of the sample. The material was CD8+ T cells from peripheral blood mononuclear cells, obtained in the second trimester of pregnancy. Receptors were obtained from a female donor in good health, enrolled as a control in a pregnancy study.

The chain is built from TRBV19 and TRBJ2-5, with 8 positions matching TRBD2. There are 14 residues in the CDR3. CDR1 and CDR2 from the germline V gene are LNHDA and SQIVND (reference sequence). V trimming: 7 bases; J trimming: 0 bases; junction bases outside the gene matches: 4. The CDR3 spells CASTTSVYQETQYF. The CDR3 region has the DNA TGTGCCAGTACGACTAGCGTATACCAAGAGACCCAGTACTTC.

The chain recombines TRBV7-9 with TRBJ2-1; D might be TRBD2 (6 bases). The CDR3 is 16 residues long. The germline V gene encodes CDR1 SEHNR and CDR2 FQNEAQ (reference sequence). Trimming pared 5 bases from V and 0 bases from J, leaving 14 bases between. The CDR3 spells CASSLGAGSSYNEQFF. The DNA for the CDR3 is TGTGCCAGCAGCCTCGGGGCGGGAAGCTCCTACAATGAGCAGTTCTTC.

This clone has only one observation. The rearrangement uses TRBV2 and TRBJ2-7; D gene uncertain. Germline V lookup: CDR1 SNHLY, CDR2 FYNNEI. V gave up 1 base and J gave up 2 bases, with 12 bases separating them. The CDR3 has 15 residues. The chain's CDR3 is CASSEGLEVTYEQYF. CDR3 DNA sequence: TGTGCCAGCAGTGAAGGGCTAGAGGTGACCTACGAGCAGTACTTC.